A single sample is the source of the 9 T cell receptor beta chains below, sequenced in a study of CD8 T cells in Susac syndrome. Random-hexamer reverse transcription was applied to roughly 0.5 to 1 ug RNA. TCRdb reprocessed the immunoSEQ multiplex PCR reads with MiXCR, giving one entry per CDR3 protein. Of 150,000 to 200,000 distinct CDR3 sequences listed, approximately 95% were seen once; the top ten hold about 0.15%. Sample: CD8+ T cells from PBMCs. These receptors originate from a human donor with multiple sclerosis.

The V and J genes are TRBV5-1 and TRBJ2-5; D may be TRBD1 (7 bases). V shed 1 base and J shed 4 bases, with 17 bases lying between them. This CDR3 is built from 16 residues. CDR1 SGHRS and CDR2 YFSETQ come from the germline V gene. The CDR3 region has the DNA TGCGCCAGCAGCTTGTCGGAGGGGGCTGTAGGAGAGACCCAGTACTTC. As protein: CASSLSEGAVGETQYF.

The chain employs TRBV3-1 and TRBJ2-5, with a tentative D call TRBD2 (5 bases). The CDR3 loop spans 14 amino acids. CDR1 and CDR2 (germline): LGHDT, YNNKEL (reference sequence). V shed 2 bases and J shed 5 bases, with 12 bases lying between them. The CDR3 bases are TGTGCCAGCAGCCAACGAAGGGTAGCGGAGACCCAGTACTTC. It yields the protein CASSQRRVAETQYF.

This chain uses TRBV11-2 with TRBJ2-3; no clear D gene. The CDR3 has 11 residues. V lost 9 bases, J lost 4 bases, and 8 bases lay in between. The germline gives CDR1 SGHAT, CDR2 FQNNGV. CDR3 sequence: CASLDADTQYF. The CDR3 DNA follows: TGTGCCAGTCTAGATGCAGATACGCAGTATTTT.

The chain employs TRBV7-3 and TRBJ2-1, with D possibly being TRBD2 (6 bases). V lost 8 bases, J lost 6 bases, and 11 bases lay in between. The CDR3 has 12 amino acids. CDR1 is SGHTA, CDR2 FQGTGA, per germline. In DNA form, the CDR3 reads TGTGCCAGCGGGGGACTCTCCAATGAGCAGTTCTTC. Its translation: CASGGLSNEQFF.

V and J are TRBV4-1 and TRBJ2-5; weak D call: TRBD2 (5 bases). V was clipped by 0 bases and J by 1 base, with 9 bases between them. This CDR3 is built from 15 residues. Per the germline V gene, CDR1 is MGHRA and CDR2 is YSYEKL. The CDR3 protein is CASSQDQRGQETQYF. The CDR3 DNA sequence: TGCGCCAGCAGCCAAGACCAACGGGGCCAAGAGACCCAGTACTTC.

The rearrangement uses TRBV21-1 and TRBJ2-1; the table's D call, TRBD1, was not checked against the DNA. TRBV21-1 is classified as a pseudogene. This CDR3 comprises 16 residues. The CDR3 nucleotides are TGTGCCAGCAGCAAAAAAGGGGGTCCGGAAAGCAATGAGCAGTTCTTC. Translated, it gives CASSKKGGPESNEQFF.

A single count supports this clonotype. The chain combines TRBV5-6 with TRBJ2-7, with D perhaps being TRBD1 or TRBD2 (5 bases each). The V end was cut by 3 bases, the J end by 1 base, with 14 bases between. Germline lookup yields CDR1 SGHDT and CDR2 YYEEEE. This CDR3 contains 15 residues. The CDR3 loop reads CASSSTGAPSYEQYF. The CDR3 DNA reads TGTGCCAGCAGCTCAACCGGGGCCCCATCCTACGAGCAGTACTTC.

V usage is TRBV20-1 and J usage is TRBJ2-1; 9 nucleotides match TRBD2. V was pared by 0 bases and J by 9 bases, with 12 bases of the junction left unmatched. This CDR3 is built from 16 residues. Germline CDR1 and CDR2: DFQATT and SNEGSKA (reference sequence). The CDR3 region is CSARDHGGGAGGEQFF. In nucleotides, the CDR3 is TGCAGTGCTAGAGATCACGGCGGGGGGGCCGGAGGTGAGCAGTTCTTC.

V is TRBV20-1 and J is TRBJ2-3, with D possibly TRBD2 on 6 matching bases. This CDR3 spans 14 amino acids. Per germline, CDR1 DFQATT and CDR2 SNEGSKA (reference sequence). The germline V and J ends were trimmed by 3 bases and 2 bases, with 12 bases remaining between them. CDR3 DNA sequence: TGCAGTGCTAGCCTCGGGGGATCCACAGATACGCAGTATTTT. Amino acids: CSASLGGSTDTQYF.